The 26 T cell receptor beta chains listed next were all sequenced from one sample in a study of OX40 agonist ivuxolimab in advanced cancers. Using immunoSEQ multiplex PCR, the repertoire was profiled, and TCRdb retains in-frame clones only, with some absent. The sample contains around 40,000 clones, approximately 80% of which appear only once. The sample in question was CD4+ or CD8+ T cells sorted from blood, obtained in a trial of the OX40 agonist ivuxolimab. Receptors originate from an adult with an advanced solid tumor such as melanoma, head and neck, liver or kidney cancer.

The V and J genes are TRBV10-3 and TRBJ2-3, with unresolved D. CDR3 size: 11 residues. Between the trimmed V and J ends, which lost 8 bases and 2 bases, there was a span of 5 bases. Germline assignment: CDR1 ENHRY and CDR2 SYGVKD. The chain's CDR3 is CAIRFTDTQYF. The CDR3 bases are TGTGCCATCCGGTTCACAGATACGCAGTATTTT.

V and J are TRBV5-5 and TRBJ1-1; no definite D call. Trimming removed 2 bases from V and 3 bases from J, with 2 bases in between. This CDR3 spans 11 amino acids. CDR1 and CDR2 (germline): SGHKS, YYEKEE (reference sequence). In DNA, the CDR3 is TGTGCCAGCAGCTTCCACACTGAAGCTTTCTTT. Translated: CASSFHTEAFF.

The J gene is TRBJ1-2, the V gene TRBV19; TRBD1 might be the D (5 bases). In germline, CDR1 is LNHDA, CDR2 SQIVND (reference sequence). V gave up 2 bases and J gave up 8 bases, with 9 bases separating them. This CDR3 is 12 amino acids long. The CDR3 coding sequence is TGTGCCAGTAGTATATACGGGGCCGGCTACACCTTC. Amino acid sequence: CASSIYGAGYTF. The full variable domain, its missing parts supplied by reference TRBV19 and TRBJ1-2, is DGGITQSPKYLFRKEGQNVTLSCEQNLNHDAMYWYRQDPGQGLRLIYYSQIVNDFQKGDIAEGYSVSREKKESFPLTVTSAQKNPTAFYLCASSIYGAGYTFGSGTRLTVV.

The genes are TRBV9 and TRBJ2-2; 12 bases are a match to TRBD2. Germline CDR1 reads SGDLS; CDR2 reads YYNGEE. The junction had 4 bases not matched to a gene; V was cut back by 2 bases and J by 2 bases. The CDR3 is made up of 17 amino acids. The CDR3 DNA reads as TGTGCCAGCAGCGTTACTAGCGGGGGGCCAAACACCGGGGAGCTGTTTTTT. Its translation is CASSVTSGGPNTGELFF.

The V and J genes are TRBV30 and TRBJ2-7; D is possibly TRBD1 (5 bases). Trimming left V 4 bases short and J 6 bases short, with 19 bases between. Germline lookup yields CDR1 GTSNPN and CDR2 SVGIG (reference sequence). The CDR3 has 14 amino acids. The CDR3 loop is CAWTPGAGLGEQYF. The CDR3 coding sequence is TGTGCCTGGACCCCCGGAGCAGGGCTGGGCGAGCAGTACTTC. The variable domain in full, with the rest retrieved from reference TRBV30 and TRBJ2-7, is SQTIHQWPATLVQPVGSPLSLECTVEGTSNPNLYWYRQAAGRGLQLLFYSVGIGQISSEVPQNLSASRPQDRQFILSSKKLLLSDSGFYLCAWTPGAGLGEQYFGPGTRLTVT.

CDR3 in DNA: TGTGCCAGCAGTTACCCCGACGGGACAGGGAGAATTGGTGAGCAGTTCTTC. It codes for CASSYPDGTGRIGEQFF. The V and J genes are TRBV27 and TRBJ2-1, with 9 bases aligning to TRBD1. V trimming: 4 bases; J trimming: 9 bases; junction bases outside the gene matches: 16. Germline loops: CDR1 MNHEY, CDR2 SMNVEV (reference sequence). The CDR3 spans 17 residues.

Only one count was recorded for this clone. The V gene is TRBV9, the J gene TRBJ2-3; D not certain. From germline, CDR1 is SGDLS and CDR2 YYNGEE. Trimming cost V 0 bases and J 1 base, with 12 bases left between them. This CDR3 is built from 16 residues. Written as DNA, the CDR3 is TGTGCCAGCAGCGTAGGTTATTTCCTGGGCACAGATACGCAGTATTTT. Its protein is CASSVGYFLGTDTQYF.

This chain connects TRBV4-1 to TRBJ2-7, with 7 bases lining up with TRBD2. This CDR3 is built from 14 residues. Germline V gene data show CDR1 as MGHRA and CDR2 as YSYEKL. J lost 2 bases, V lost 1 base, and 2 bases had no gene match. CDR3 DNA sequence: TGCGCCAGCAGCCAAGGTGGGGGGGCCTACGAGCAGTACTTC. It translates to CASSQGGGAYEQYF.

The chain has TRBV6-5 and TRBJ2-5; 7 bases line up with TRBD1. Germline V gene data show CDR1 as MNHEY and CDR2 as SVGAGI. J gave up 2 bases and V 0 bases, and 0 bases lay outside the gene matches. The CDR3 extends over 14 amino acids. For the CDR3, the DNA is TGTGCCAGCAGTTACTCGACAGGGCAAGAGACCCAGTACTTC. Residues: CASSYSTGQETQYF.

The chain uses TRBV18 and TRBJ2-2; 8 bases are a match to TRBD1. V shed 9 bases, J shed 1 base, and the junction held 7 bases outside the gene matches. This CDR3 contains 15 residues. Looked up from germline, CDR1 is KGHSH and CDR2 is LQKENI. As DNA, the CDR3 is TGTGCCAGTCTACCAGGGACAGGGAACACCGGGGAGCTGTTTTTT. Protein: CASLPGTGNTGELFF.

On this clone itself: This specimen includes other DNA sequences encoding the same CDR3. This rearrangement joins TRBV27 to TRBJ2-7, with D unresolved. This CDR3 region has 12 residues. Trimming removed 6 bases from V and 2 bases from J, with 8 bases in between. From germline, CDR1 is MNHEY and CDR2 SMNVEV (reference sequence). The CDR3 reads CASSPGPYEQYF. Here the CDR3 DNA reads TGTGCCAGCAGCCCTGGTCCCTACGAGCAGTACTTC.

The chain is built from TRBV11-2 and TRBJ2-5; perhaps TRBD2 as D (5 bases). The DNA matches TRBJ2-7 better at its end, which makes the J call doubtful. CDR3 size: 15 residues. Per the germline V gene, CDR1 is SGHAT and CDR2 is FQNNGV. CDR3 sequence reads: CASSLLGDSRDEQYF. The CDR3 DNA sequence: TGTGCCAGCAGCTTATTAGGCGACTCGCGGGACGAGCAGTACTTC.

This clone was seen more than once but under ten times. V is TRBV20-1 and J is TRBJ1-1, with no clear D. Germline V gene data show CDR1 as DFQATT and CDR2 as SNEGSKA (reference sequence). Between the trimmed V and J ends, which lost 7 bases and 1 base, there was a span of 7 bases. The CDR3 spans 11 residues. The CDR3 here is CSVVGNTEAFF. The CDR3 DNA follows: TGCAGTGTAGTCGGGAACACTGAAGCTTTCTTT.

To note about this clone: One end of the junction is discordant with germline, which a read error may explain. The chain joins TRBV6-5 to TRBJ2-7, with 9 bases matching TRBD1. The CDR3 extends over 15 amino acids. Germline V gene lookup returns CDR1 MNHEY and CDR2 SVGAGI. This chain's CDR3 is CASSYSGTGIYGQYF. The CDR3 DNA is TGTGCCAGCAGTTACTCCGGGACAGGGATATACGGGCAGTACTTC.

The CDR3 DNA reads TGTGCCAGCAGTTACATTTATCCTATTGAAGCTTTCTTT. Protein sequence: CASSYIYPIEAFF. The V gene is TRBV6-5, the J gene TRBJ1-1; no firm D call. V lost 2 bases and J lost 7, with 11 bases in between. Looked up from germline, CDR1 is MNHEY and CDR2 is SVGAGI. The CDR3 is 13 residues long.

The chain has TRBV7-9 and TRBJ2-7, with a tentative D call TRBD1 (6 bases). The CDR3 extends over 14 amino acids. Trimming left V 5 bases short and J 6 bases short, with 17 bases between. CDR1 and CDR2 from the germline V gene are SEHNR and FQNEAQ (reference sequence). In nucleotides, the CDR3 is TGTGCCAGCAGCATTACAGGGTTCAACAGCGAGCAGTACTTC. It specifies CASSITGFNSEQYF.

Judged by abundance, this clone is medium-sized. V gene TRBV5-6 combines with J gene TRBJ2-1; 13 nucleotides line up with TRBD2. V shed 3 bases, J shed 6 bases, and the junction held 15 bases outside the gene matches. This CDR3 region has 19 residues. The germline gives CDR1 SGHDT, CDR2 YYEEEE. Here the CDR3 reads CASSSQLAGGRLPGNEQFF. For the CDR3, the DNA is TGTGCCAGCAGCTCCCAACTAGCGGGGGGGAGACTCCCGGGCAATGAGCAGTTCTTC.

The rearrangement joins TRBV27 to TRBJ2-2; 8 nucleotides align to TRBD1. Trimming took 5 bases from V and 4 from J; bases not matched to a gene: 6. Germline values: CDR1 MNHEY, CDR2 SMNVEV (reference sequence). The CDR3 covers 15 residues. The CDR3 coding sequence is TGTGCCAGCAGTCCCGGACAGGGAGGCACCGGGGAGCTGTTTTTT. Translated: CASSPGQGGTGELFF.

DNA of the CDR3: TGTGCCAGCACCCCCCTCCCGGTGTTCAATGAGCAGTTCTTC. Residues: CASTPLPVFNEQFF. The chain couples TRBV4-2 to TRBJ2-1; D ambiguous. CDR3 length: 14 residues. CDR1 and CDR2 (germline): LGHNA, YNFKEQ. V was clipped by 7 bases and J by 6 bases, with 16 bases between them.

The chain carries TRBV7-2 and TRBJ2-5; the D gene is possibly TRBD2 (5 bases). Trimming took 0 bases from V and 5 from J, leaving 10 bases between them. From germline, CDR1 is SGHTA and CDR2 FQGNSA. CDR3 length equals 14 residues. CDR3 in amino acids: CASSLAASWETQYF. CDR3 DNA: TGTGCCAGCAGCTTAGCGGCTAGCTGGGAGACCCAGTACTTC.

The genes are TRBV4-1 and TRBJ1-1; 7 bases fit TRBD1. The length of the CDR3 is 15 residues. The junction had 4 bases not matched to a gene; V was cut back by 3 bases and J by 0 bases. In germline, CDR1 is MGHRA, CDR2 YSYEKL. The CDR3: CASSQAGTVNTEAFF. CDR3 nucleotides: TGCGCCAGCAGCCAGGCCGGGACAGTGAACACTGAAGCTTTCTTT.

The V call is TRBV7-8, the J call TRBJ2-1, with 11 bases aligning to TRBD2. This CDR3 comprises 17 residues. V shed 3 bases, J shed 6 bases, and the junction held 10 bases outside the gene matches. Germline lookup yields CDR1 SGHVS and CDR2 FQNEAQ. The CDR3 loop is CASSLPIAGGLSNEQFF. The DNA of the CDR3 is TGTGCCAGCAGCTTGCCGATAGCGGGAGGGCTAAGCAATGAGCAGTTCTTC.

The rearrangement uses TRBV4-1 and TRBJ2-1, with TRBD2 identical over 13 bases. The J segment lost 10 bases and the V segment lost 3 bases, leaving 15 bases of the junction unmatched. CDR1 MGHRA and CDR2 YSYEKL come from the germline V gene. The CDR3 is 18 amino acids. The DNA for the CDR3 is TGCGCCAGCAGCCAGACGCCGGGACTAGCGGGGAGGGGCGGAGAGCAGTTCTTC. Translation: CASSQTPGLAGRGGEQFF.

The chain joins TRBV7-8 to TRBJ2-7; 8 bases match TRBD1. CDR3 size: 16 residues. V was pared by 4 bases and J by 3 bases, with 11 bases of the junction left unmatched. CDR1 and CDR2 from the germline V gene are SGHVS and FQNEAQ. CDR3 nucleotides: TGTGCCAGCAGCTCCGGGCCCAGGGGGCTATACTACGAGCAGTACTTC. It yields the protein CASSSGPRGLYYEQYF.

The rearrangement uses TRBV6-1 and TRBJ2-4; D not certain. CDR3 size: 14 residues. V dropped 3 bases and J dropped 1 base, with 7 bases sitting between them. Germline CDR1 MNHNS, CDR2 SASEGT. CDR3 bases: TGTGCCAGCAGTGACTTGTACGCCAAAAACATTCAGTACTTC. The encoded protein is CASSDLYAKNIQYF.

V usage is TRBV9 and J usage is TRBJ2-1, with TRBD1 matching 7 bases. In germline, CDR1 is SGDLS, CDR2 YYNGEE. V dropped 4 bases and J dropped 8; count of bases not matched to a gene: 3. This CDR3 has 12 residues. The CDR3 region is CASSPGGDEQFF. The CDR3 region has the DNA TGTGCCAGCAGCCCAGGGGGAGATGAGCAGTTCTTC.